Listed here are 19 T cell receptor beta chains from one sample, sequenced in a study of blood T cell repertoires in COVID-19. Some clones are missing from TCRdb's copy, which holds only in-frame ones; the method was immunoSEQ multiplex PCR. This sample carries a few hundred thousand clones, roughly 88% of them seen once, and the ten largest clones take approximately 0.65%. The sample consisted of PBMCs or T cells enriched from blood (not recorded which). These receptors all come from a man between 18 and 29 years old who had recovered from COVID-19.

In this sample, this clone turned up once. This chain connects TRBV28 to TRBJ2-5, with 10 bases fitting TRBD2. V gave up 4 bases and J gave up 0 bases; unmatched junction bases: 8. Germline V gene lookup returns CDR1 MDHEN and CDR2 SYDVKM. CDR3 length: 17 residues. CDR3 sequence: CASSSRWLAGDQETQYF. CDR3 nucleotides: TGTGCCAGCAGTTCCCGCTGGCTAGCGGGAGACCAAGAGACCCAGTACTTC.

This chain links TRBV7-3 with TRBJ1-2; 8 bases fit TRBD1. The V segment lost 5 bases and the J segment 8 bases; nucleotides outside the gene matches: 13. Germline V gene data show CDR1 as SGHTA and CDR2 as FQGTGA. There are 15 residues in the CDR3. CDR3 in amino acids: CASSPNPPDRAGYTF. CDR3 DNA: TGTGCCAGCAGCCCCAACCCCCCGGACAGGGCCGGCTACACCTTC.

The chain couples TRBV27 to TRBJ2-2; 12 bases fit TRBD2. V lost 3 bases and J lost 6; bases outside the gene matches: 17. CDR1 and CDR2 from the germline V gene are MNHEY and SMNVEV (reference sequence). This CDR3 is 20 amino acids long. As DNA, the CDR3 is TGTGCCAGCAGTTTCCAGGGTCGACTAGCGGGAGCCTTTTCGCCCGGGGAGCTGTTTTTT. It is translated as CASSFQGRLAGAFSPGELFF.

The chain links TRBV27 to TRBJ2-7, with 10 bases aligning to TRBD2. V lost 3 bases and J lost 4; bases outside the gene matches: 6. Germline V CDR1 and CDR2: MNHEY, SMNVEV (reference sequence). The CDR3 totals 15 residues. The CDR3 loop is CASSLSGGAGYEQYF. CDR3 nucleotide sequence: TGTGCCAGCAGTTTGAGCGGGGGGGCAGGGTACGAGCAGTACTTC.

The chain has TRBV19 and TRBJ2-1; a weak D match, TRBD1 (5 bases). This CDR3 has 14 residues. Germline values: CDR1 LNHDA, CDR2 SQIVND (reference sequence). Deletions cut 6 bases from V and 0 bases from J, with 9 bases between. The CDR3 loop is CASSPDSSYNEQFF. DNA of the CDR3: TGTGCCAGTAGCCCAGACAGCTCCTACAATGAGCAGTTCTTC.

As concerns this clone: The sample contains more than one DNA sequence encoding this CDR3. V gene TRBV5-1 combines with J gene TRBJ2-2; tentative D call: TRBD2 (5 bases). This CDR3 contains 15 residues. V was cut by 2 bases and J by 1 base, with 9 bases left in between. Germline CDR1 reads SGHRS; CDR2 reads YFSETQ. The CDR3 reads CASSFSGENTGELFF. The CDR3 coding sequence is TGCGCCAGCAGCTTTTCCGGGGAGAACACCGGGGAGCTGTTTTTT.

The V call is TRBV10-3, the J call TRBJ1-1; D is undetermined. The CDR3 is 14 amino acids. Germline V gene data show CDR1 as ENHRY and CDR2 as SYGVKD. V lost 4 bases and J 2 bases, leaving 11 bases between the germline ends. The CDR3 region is CAISGRRENTEAFF. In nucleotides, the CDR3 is TGTGCCATCAGTGGAAGACGGGAAAACACTGAAGCTTTCTTT.

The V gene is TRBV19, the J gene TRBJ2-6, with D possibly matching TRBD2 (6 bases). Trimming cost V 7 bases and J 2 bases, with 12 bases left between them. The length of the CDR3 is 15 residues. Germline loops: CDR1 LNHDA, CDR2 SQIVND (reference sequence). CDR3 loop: CASTGVRAGANVLTF. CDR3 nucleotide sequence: TGTGCCAGTACGGGGGTCAGGGCTGGGGCCAACGTCCTGACTTTC.

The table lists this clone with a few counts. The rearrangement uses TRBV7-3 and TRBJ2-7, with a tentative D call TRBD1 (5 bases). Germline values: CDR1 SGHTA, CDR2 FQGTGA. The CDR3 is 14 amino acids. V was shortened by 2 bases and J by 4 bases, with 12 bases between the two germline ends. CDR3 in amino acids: CASSLWGPGYEQYF. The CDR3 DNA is TGTGCCAGCAGCTTATGGGGCCCTGGGTACGAGCAGTACTTC.

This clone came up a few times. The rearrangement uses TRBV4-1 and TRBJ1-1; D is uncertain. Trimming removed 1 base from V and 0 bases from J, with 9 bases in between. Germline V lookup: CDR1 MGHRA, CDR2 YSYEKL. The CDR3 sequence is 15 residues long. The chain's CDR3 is CASSQVYTVNTEAFF. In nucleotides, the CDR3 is TGCGCCAGCAGCCAAGTCTATACAGTGAACACTGAAGCTTTCTTT.

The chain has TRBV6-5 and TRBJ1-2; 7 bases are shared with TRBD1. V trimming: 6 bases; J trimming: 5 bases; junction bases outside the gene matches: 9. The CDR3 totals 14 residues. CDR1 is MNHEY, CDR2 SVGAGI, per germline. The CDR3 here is CASRPIGGGYGYTF. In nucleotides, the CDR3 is TGTGCCAGCAGACCGATAGGGGGCGGGTATGGCTACACCTTC.

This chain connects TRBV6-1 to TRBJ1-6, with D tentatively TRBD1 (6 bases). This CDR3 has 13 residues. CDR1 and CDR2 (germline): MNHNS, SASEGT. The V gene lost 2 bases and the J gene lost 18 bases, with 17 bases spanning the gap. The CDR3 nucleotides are TGTGCCAGCAGTGAAATAATGAGCGGGGGCGCCCACTTT. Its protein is CASSEIMSGGAHF.

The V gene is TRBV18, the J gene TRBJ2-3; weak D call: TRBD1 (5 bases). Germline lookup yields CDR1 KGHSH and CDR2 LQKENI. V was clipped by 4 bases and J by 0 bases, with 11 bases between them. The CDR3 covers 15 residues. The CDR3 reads CASSLQGPSTDTQYF. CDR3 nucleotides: TGTGCCAGCTCACTTCAGGGCCCGAGCACAGATACGCAGTATTTT.

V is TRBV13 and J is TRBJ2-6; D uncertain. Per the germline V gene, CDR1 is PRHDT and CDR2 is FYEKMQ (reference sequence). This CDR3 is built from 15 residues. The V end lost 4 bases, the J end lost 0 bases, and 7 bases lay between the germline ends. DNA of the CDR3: TGTGCCAGCAGCTCCCGGGTCTCTGGGGCCAACGTCCTGACTTTC. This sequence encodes CASSSRVSGANVLTF.

CDR3 coding DNA: TGTGCCAGCAGCCCGGGACAGAATAATTCACCCCTCCACTTT. Encoded protein: CASSPGQNNSPLHF. The chain uses TRBV7-2 and TRBJ1-6, with 7 bases lining up with TRBD1. The germline V gene has CDR1 SGHTA and CDR2 FQGNSA. The CDR3 runs to 14 residues. V lost 5 bases to trimming and J lost 5 bases; unmatched junction nucleotides: 3.

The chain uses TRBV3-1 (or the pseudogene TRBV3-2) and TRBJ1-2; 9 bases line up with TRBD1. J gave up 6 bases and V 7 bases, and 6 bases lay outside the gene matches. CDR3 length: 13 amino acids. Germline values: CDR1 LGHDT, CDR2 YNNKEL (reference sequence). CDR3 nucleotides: TGTGCCAGCACGAGACAGGGGGTGGATGGCTACACCTTC. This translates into CASTRQGVDGYTF.

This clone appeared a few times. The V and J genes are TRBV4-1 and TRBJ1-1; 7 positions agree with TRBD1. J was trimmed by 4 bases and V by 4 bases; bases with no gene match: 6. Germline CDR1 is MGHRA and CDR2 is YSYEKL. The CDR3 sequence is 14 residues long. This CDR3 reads CASSRRQGFTEAFF. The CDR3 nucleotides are TGCGCCAGCAGCCGTCGACAGGGTTTCACTGAAGCTTTCTTT.

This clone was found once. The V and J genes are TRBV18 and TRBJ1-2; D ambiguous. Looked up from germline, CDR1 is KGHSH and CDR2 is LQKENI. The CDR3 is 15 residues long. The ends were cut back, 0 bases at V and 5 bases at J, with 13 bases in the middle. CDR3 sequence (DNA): TGTGCCAGCTCACCACCAATCGGCGGAGAATATGGCTACACCTTC. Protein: CASSPPIGGEYGYTF.

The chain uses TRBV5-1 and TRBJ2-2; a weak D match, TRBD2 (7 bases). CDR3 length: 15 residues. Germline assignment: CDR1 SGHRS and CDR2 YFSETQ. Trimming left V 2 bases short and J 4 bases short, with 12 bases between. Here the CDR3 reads CASSFRGAPTGELFF. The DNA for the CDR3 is TGCGCCAGCAGCTTTCGGGGGGCGCCCACCGGGGAGCTGTTTTTT. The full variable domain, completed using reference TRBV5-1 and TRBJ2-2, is KAGVTQTPRYLIKTRGQQVTLSCSPISGHRSVSWYQQTPGQGLQFLFEYFSETQRNKGNFPGRFSGRQFSNSRSEMNVSTLELGDSALYLCASSFRGAPTGELFFGEGSRLTVL.